The 5 T cell receptor beta chains reported below all come from one sample, sequenced in a study of tumor-infiltrating lymphocytes in primary liver carcinoma (dated by TCRdb to about 2017). Instrument used: Illumina HiSeq 2500. Starting from approximately 0.5 ug total RNA, TCRbeta-specific cDNA was produced by reverse transcription with a constant-region primer and ProtoScript II reverse transcriptase. The TCRbeta libraries were prepared through three rounds of nested multiplex PCR following a slightly modified ARM-PCR procedure. Multiplex TRBV1-TRBV30 forward primers and a Cbeta reverse primer were used in the first two PCR rounds, each of which was run for approximately 9 cycles. TCRdb itself trimmed the public reads at Q25 with fastp, ran MiXCR and retained productive beta chains. Entries that share a CDR3 protein sequence are merged under the most common genes and DNA. A total of under 110,000 distinct CDR3 sequences appear in this sample, approximately 70% of them only once. The ten biggest clones cover about 12% of the sample.

Without any cell sorting, total RNA and DNA were extracted together from around 20-30 mg of bulk tissue using the AllPrep DNA/RNA mini kit. The sample consisted of liver tumor tissue from sampling region 2. Sample cell subset or site, as interpreted from the label and publication: tumor region T2, inferior pole. These TCRs come from a woman in her sixties with primary liver carcinoma and hepatitis B virus infection.

The rearrangement joins TRBV28 to TRBJ1-3, with D possibly matching TRBD1 (6 bases). This CDR3 has 18 amino acids. Per germline, CDR1 MDHEN and CDR2 SYDVKM. Trimming shortened V by 2 bases and J by 0 bases, and 17 bases separated the two germline ends. CDR3 DNA sequence: TGTGCCAGCAGTTTACACAGGGTGTCATCTCTCTCTGGAAACACCATATATTTT. It codes for CASSLHRVSSLSGNTIYF.

The chain employs TRBV29-1 and TRBJ2-7, with 9 nucleotides matching TRBD2. CDR1 and CDR2 from the germline V gene are SQVTM and ANQGSEA. The CDR3 consists of 14 residues. CDR3 nucleotides: TGCATCGTCGTATTAGCGGGAGCTCCCTACGAGCAGTACTTC. Translated: CIVVLAGAPYEQYF.

There are a few counts of this clonotype. The junction does not match germline at one end; this may be a read error. CDR3 bases: TGTGCCAGCAGTTACTCGTATGGGGGATCACCCCTTCGCTTT. Protein: CASSYSYGGSPLRF. The rearrangement links TRBV6-6 to TRBJ1-6; possible D gene TRBD1, 5 bases. CDR3 length: 14 amino acids. Germline CDR1 MNHNY, CDR2 SVGAGI (reference sequence).

In its sample, this clonotype was seen many times. The rearrangement links TRBV4-1 to TRBJ1-2; the D gene is possibly TRBD1 (6 bases). This CDR3 has 14 residues. The germline V and J ends were trimmed by 5 bases and 4 bases, with 14 bases remaining between them. In germline, CDR1 is MGHRA, CDR2 YSYEKL. CDR3 coding DNA: TGCGCCAGCAGCGGCATACAGGGTACCTATGGCTACACCTTC. It yields the protein CASSGIQGTYGYTF.

This clonotype came up many times. V is TRBV6-5 and J is TRBJ2-1; D might be TRBD1 (6 bases). From germline, CDR1 is MNHEY and CDR2 SVGAGI. Trimming stripped 2 bases from V and 2 bases from J, with 7 bases between. CDR3 length: 14 residues. CDR3 sequence: CASSYGGTYNEQFF. CDR3 nucleotide sequence: TGTGCCAGCAGTTACGGGGGCACCTACAATGAGCAGTTCTTC.